This entry lists 27 T cell receptor beta chains sequenced from one sample in a study of blood T cell repertoires in COVID-19. Sequenced by immunoSEQ multiplex PCR; TCRdb stores in-frame clones only, minus some. Among around 250,000 clones, roughly 87% were seen once, and the ten largest hold roughly 4.5%. The sample consisted of peripheral blood. Every receptor here comes from a woman between 35 and 50 years old who had recovered from COVID-19.

The chain uses TRBV5-1 and TRBJ2-1; the D gene is possibly TRBD2 (7 bases). V shed 1 base and J shed 6 bases, with 23 bases lying between them. Germline CDR1 reads SGHRS; CDR2 reads YFSETQ. The CDR3 has 18 amino acids. CDR3 nucleotide sequence: TGCGCCAGCAGCTTGCGGGGTCGGGGGCCCGGGAGGATCAATGAGCAGTTCTTC. This translates into CASSLRGRGPGRINEQFF.

V is TRBV24-1 and J is TRBJ2-3; TRBD2 agrees at 8 bases. Germline CDR1 KGHDR, CDR2 SFDVKD. The CDR3 runs to 16 residues. J lost 2 bases, V lost 3 bases, and 6 bases had no gene match. CDR3 coding DNA: TGTGCCACCAGTGATCCAGCTAGCGGGTACACAGATACGCAGTATTTT. This gives the protein CATSDPASGYTDTQYF.

In DNA, the CDR3 is TGTGCCAGCTCACCACCCTCGGTGAACACTGAAGCTTTCTTT. Its translation: CASSPPSVNTEAFF. The chain joins TRBV18 to TRBJ1-1, with no clear D. The CDR3 length is 14 residues. V was cut by 0 bases and J by 0 bases, with 5 bases left in between. Germline CDR1 KGHSH, CDR2 LQKENI. Combining the CDR3 with reference TRBV18 and TRBJ1-1 gives the whole variable domain NAGVMQNPRHLVRRRGQEARLRCSPMKGHSHVYWYRQLPEEGLKFMVYLQKENIIDESGMPKERFSAEFPKEGPSILRIQQVVRGDSAAYFCASSPPSVNTEAFFGQGTRLTVV.

The chain couples TRBV5-4 to TRBJ2-7, with TRBD2 identical over 10 bases. The CDR3 length is 18 residues. The ends lost 5 bases at V and 7 bases at J; junction bases unmatched: 21. Germline V gene lookup returns CDR1 SGHNT and CDR2 YYREEE (reference sequence). CDR3 sequence reads: CASSPPGEASGGLREQYF. CDR3 nucleotide sequence: TGTGCCAGCAGTCCCCCCGGGGAGGCTAGCGGGGGCTTACGAGAGCAGTACTTC. Using reference TRBV5-4 and TRBJ2-7 for the parts outside the CDR3, the full variable domain is ETGVTQSPTHLIKTRGQQVTLRCSSQSGHNTVSWYQQALGQGPQFIFQYYREEENGRGNFPPRFSGLQFPNYSSELNVNALELDDSALYLCASSPPGEASGGLREQYFGPGTRLTVT.

This chain uses TRBV6-5 with TRBJ2-1; 12 bases fit TRBD2. CDR3 size: 15 residues. V gave up 8 bases and J gave up 7 bases; unmatched junction bases: 9. Per the germline V gene, CDR1 is MNHEY and CDR2 is SVGAGI. The CDR3 sequence: CASPESSGGVNEQFF. CDR3 nucleotide sequence: TGTGCCAGCCCTGAATCTAGCGGGGGGGTTAATGAGCAGTTCTTC.

The count of this clone is one. The J gene is TRBJ2-7, the V gene TRBV6-1; 9 positions match TRBD1. Germline V CDR1 and CDR2: MNHNS, SASEGT. The trim removed 3 bases at V and 6 bases at J, leaving 9 bases unmatched. This CDR3 contains 15 residues. The CDR3 coding sequence is TGTGCCAGCAGTGATGGGACAGGGTTTCGGGGCGAGCAGTACGTC. Its protein product is CASSDGTGFRGEQYV.

This chain links TRBV10-3 with TRBJ2-3; 11 bases map to TRBD2. CDR3 length: 15 amino acids. V gave up 5 bases and J gave up 2 bases; unmatched junction bases: 3. CDR1 ENHRY and CDR2 SYGVKD come from the germline V gene. Written as DNA, the CDR3 is TGTGCCATCAGTACTAGCGGGGGTGTCACAGATACGCAGTATTTT. It specifies CAISTSGGVTDTQYF.

The chain links TRBV28 to TRBJ2-7; D not certain. The CDR3 spans 11 residues. Between the trimmed V and J ends, which lost 9 bases and 2 bases, there was a span of 8 bases. Germline-derived CDR1 and CDR2 are MDHEN and SYDVKM. The CDR3 here is CARRATYEQYF. The CDR3 DNA reads TGTGCCAGGAGAGCAACCTACGAGCAGTACTTC.

The rearrangement uses TRBV7-9 and TRBJ2-1, with D perhaps TRBD2 (5 bases). The CDR3 has 16 residues. Germline-derived CDR1 and CDR2 are SEHNR and FQNEAQ (reference sequence). V was clipped by 5 bases and J by 1 base, with 15 bases between them. DNA of the CDR3: TGTGCCAGCAGCCATAGTGGGAGCTTGTCCTACAATGAGCAGTTCTTC. It is translated as CASSHSGSLSYNEQFF.

The chain has TRBV28 and TRBJ1-5; D gene ambiguous. Trimming removed 7 bases at V and 5 bases at J, with 15 bases between. Germline V CDR1 and CDR2: MDHEN, SYDVKM. The CDR3 is 14 residues long. The CDR3: CASISAQGDQPQHF. The CDR3 DNA reads TGTGCCAGCATCAGCGCCCAAGGAGATCAGCCCCAGCATTTT. The complete variable domain, with remaining parts taken from reference TRBV28 and TRBJ1-5, reads DVKVTQSSRYLVKRTGEKVFLECVQDMDHENMFWYRQDPGLGLRLIYFSYDVKMKEKGDIPEGYSVSREKKERFSLILESASTNQTSMYLCASISAQGDQPQHFGDGTRLSIL.

This chain joins TRBV3-1 (or the pseudogene TRBV3-2) and TRBJ2-5; 8 nucleotides line up with TRBD2. The CDR3 runs to 17 residues. Germline V CDR1 and CDR2: LGHDT, YNNKEL (reference sequence). The trim removed 0 bases at V and 7 bases at J, leaving 13 bases unmatched. The CDR3 DNA is TGTGCCAGCAGCCAAGATCGGCGGGGTGCCGGGAGGGGGACCCAGTACTTC. Protein: CASSQDRRGAGRGTQYF.

The V call is TRBV2, the J call TRBJ2-2; a possible D gene is TRBD2 (6 bases). The V gene's germline CDR1 is SNHLY and CDR2 FYNNEI. This CDR3 is built from 16 residues. The ends were cut back, 2 bases at V and 5 bases at J, with 15 bases in the middle. CDR3 sequence reads: CASSELGGRRTGELFF. CDR3 DNA sequence: TGTGCCAGCAGTGAACTTGGAGGGAGGCGGACCGGGGAGCTGTTTTTT.

The V gene is TRBV5-1, the J gene TRBJ2-7; 7 bases line up with TRBD1. The CDR3 totals 16 residues. V dropped 1 base and J dropped 0; count of bases not matched to a gene: 7. Germline CDR1 and CDR2: SGHRS and YFSETQ. The CDR3 here is CASSLRAWDSSYEQYF. The CDR3 bases are TGCGCCAGCAGCTTGAGAGCCTGGGACAGCTCCTACGAGCAGTACTTC.

The V call is TRBV6-6, the J call TRBJ1-1, with D uncertain. The V gene's germline CDR1 is MNHNY and CDR2 SVGAGI (reference sequence). V was pared by 2 bases and J by 4 bases, with 8 bases between. This CDR3 is built from 13 residues. The CDR3 loop reads CASSYETGTEAFF. CDR3 DNA sequence: TGTGCCAGCAGTTACGAGACGGGCACTGAAGCTTTCTTT.

The chain is built from TRBV13 and TRBJ2-3, with TRBD2 identical over 11 bases. Germline CDR1 reads PRHDT; CDR2 reads FYEKMQ (reference sequence). This CDR3 comprises 15 residues. Trimming removed 5 bases from V and 7 bases from J; junction bases left unmatched: 8. CDR3: CASSTTSGERYTQYF. CDR3 bases: TGTGCCAGCAGCACGACTAGCGGGGAACGTTATACGCAGTATTTT.

The chain recombines TRBV19 with TRBJ1-2; D is uncertain. CDR1 and CDR2 (germline): LNHDA, SQIVND (reference sequence). CDR3 length: 13 residues. V lost 3 bases, J lost 4 bases, and 9 bases lay in between. CDR3 in amino acids: CASSMRDSYGYTF. CDR3 sequence (DNA): TGTGCCAGTAGTATGCGAGACTCCTATGGCTACACCTTC.

The chain combines TRBV5-1 with TRBJ1-2; D may be TRBD1 (5 bases). Trimming pared 3 bases from V and 0 bases from J, leaving 9 bases between. The CDR3 loop spans 14 amino acids. Per the germline V gene, CDR1 is SGHRS and CDR2 is YFSETQ. The CDR3 is CASSSGGANYGYTF. CDR3 in DNA: TGCGCCAGCAGCTCGGGGGGAGCTAACTATGGCTACACCTTC.

The chain links TRBV4-1 to TRBJ2-1; perhaps TRBD2 as D (7 bases). V gave up 2 bases and J gave up 3 bases, with 11 bases separating them. This CDR3 has 15 amino acids. Per germline, CDR1 MGHRA and CDR2 YSYEKL. For the CDR3, the DNA is TGCGCCAGCAGCCAAAAAGGGGGGGACTACAATGAGCAGTTCTTC. Its protein is CASSQKGGDYNEQFF.

This clone was seen just once. The J gene is TRBJ2-7, the V gene TRBV12-3 or TRBV12-4, with D uncertain. There are 13 residues in the CDR3. Trimming removed 3 bases at V and 3 bases at J, with 9 bases between. The CDR3 region has the DNA TGTGCCAGCAGTTTCAACTCTAACTACGAGCAGTACTTC. Amino acids: CASSFNSNYEQYF.

This chain connects TRBV5-4 to TRBJ2-2, with TRBD2 matching 13 bases. The germline V gene encodes CDR1 SGHNT and CDR2 YYREEE (reference sequence). The CDR3 consists of 16 residues. V was clipped by 2 bases and J by 5 bases; unmatched bases: 3. The CDR3 nucleotides are TGTGCCAGCAGCTTAGGACTAGCGGGAGTGACCGGGGAGCTGTTTTTT. Amino acids: CASSLGLAGVTGELFF.

The chain is built from TRBV9 and TRBJ1-3; the match to TRBD1 covers 7 bases. CDR1 SGDLS and CDR2 YYNGEE come from the germline V gene. Trimming at V came to 0 bases and at J to 2 bases, leaving 8 bases not matched to a gene. This CDR3 has 17 amino acids. CDR3 coding DNA: TGTGCCAGCAGCGTAGCGGTTGGGCAGGGGGCTGGAAACACCATATATTTT. As protein: CASSVAVGQGAGNTIYF.

The rearrangement links TRBV15 to TRBJ2-7, with 10 nucleotides matching TRBD2. The CDR3 contains 17 residues. V lost 1 base and J lost 1; bases outside the gene matches: 7. The germline V gene encodes CDR1 LNHNV and CDR2 YYDKDF (reference sequence). The CDR3 nucleotides read TGTGCCACCAGCAGAGCCGGGAGCGGGGGGGAGTCCTACGAGCAGTACTTC. It translates to CATSRAGSGGESYEQYF.

This clone appeared once. The rearrangement joins TRBV9 to TRBJ1-5; 7 nucleotides line up with TRBD1. Germline assignment: CDR1 SGDLS and CDR2 YYNGEE. V trimming: 2 bases; J trimming: 2 bases; junction bases outside the gene matches: 4. This CDR3 has 15 residues. CDR3 residues: CASSVSGQGNQPQHF. The CDR3 nucleotides are TGTGCCAGCAGCGTGTCCGGACAGGGCAATCAGCCCCAGCATTTT.

The rearrangement joins TRBV6-7 to TRBJ1-2; 8 nucleotides line up with TRBD1. TRBV6-7 is known as an ORF, though its function is uncertain. The CDR3 loop spans 13 amino acids. The V gene end was trimmed by 7 bases and the J gene end by 6 bases; junction bases not matched to a gene: 7. CDR3 protein: CASISGGKDGYTF. CDR3 in DNA: TGTGCCAGCATTTCAGGGGGCAAGGATGGCTACACCTTC.

V is TRBV5-1 and J is TRBJ2-6; 7 nucleotides align to TRBD1. The V and J ends lost 4 bases and 2 bases, in that order; junction bases with no gene match: 3. Germline V gene lookup returns CDR1 SGHRS and CDR2 YFSETQ. CDR3 length: 15 residues. The CDR3 loop is CASSIGTAGANVLTF. Written as DNA, the CDR3 is TGCGCCAGCAGCATCGGGACAGCTGGGGCCAACGTCCTGACTTTC. The full variable domain, completed using reference TRBV5-1 and TRBJ2-6, is KAGVTQTPRYLIKTRGQQVTLSCSPISGHRSVSWYQQTPGQGLQFLFEYFSETQRNKGNFPGRFSGRQFSNSRSEMNVSTLELGDSALYLCASSIGTAGANVLTFGAGSRLTVL.

The chain employs TRBV6-5 and TRBJ2-7; maybe TRBD2 (5 bases). The CDR3 is 13 amino acids. Trimming took 6 bases from V and 0 from J, leaving 9 bases between them. Germline-derived CDR1 and CDR2 are MNHEY and SVGAGI. CDR3 in amino acids: CASRDFSSYEQYF. The CDR3 DNA reads TGTGCCAGCAGGGACTTCAGCTCCTACGAGCAGTACTTC.

This clone was counted between two and nine times. J is TRBJ1-1 and V is TRBV6-1, with 8 bases that match TRBD1. V trimming: 2 bases; J trimming: 10 bases; junction bases outside the gene matches: 12. The CDR3 length is 15 residues. Germline V gene lookup returns CDR1 MNHNS and CDR2 SASEGT. CDR3 nucleotides: TGTGCCAGCAGTGAAACGAGGTCAGGGGGCTTTGGAGCTTTCTTT. Translation gives CASSETRSGGFGAFF.